This entry lists 13 T cell receptor beta chains sequenced from one sample in a study of blood T cell repertoires in COVID-19. Profiling relied on immunoSEQ multiplex PCR, and the TCRdb table lists in-frame clones only, not all of them. The sample includes approximately 270,000 clones, around 86% of them seen just once. Specimen: PBMCs or T cells enriched from blood (not recorded which). The source is a man aged 35-49 years who had recovered from COVID-19.

This clone has just one count. V usage is TRBV10-3 and J usage is TRBJ2-7, with TRBD2 identical over 12 bases. The CDR3 is 14 amino acids. The trim removed 6 bases at V and 1 base at J, leaving 1 base unmatched. In germline, CDR1 is ENHRY, CDR2 SYGVKD. The CDR3 bases are TGTGCCATCAGGCTAGCGGGGGGGTCCTACGAGCAGTACTTC. This sequence encodes CAIRLAGGSYEQYF.

The J gene is TRBJ1-2, the V gene TRBV9, with TRBD1 identical over 9 bases. The CDR3 sequence is 13 residues long. The ends lost 4 bases at V and 5 bases at J; junction bases unmatched: 3. Germline assignment: CDR1 SGDLS and CDR2 YYNGEE. For the CDR3, the DNA is TGTGCCAGCAGCTCGGGACAGGGATATGGCTACACCTTC. Protein sequence: CASSSGQGYGYTF.

This chain links TRBV18 with TRBJ1-2, with D perhaps matching TRBD1 (6 bases). This CDR3 comprises 15 residues. Germline loops: CDR1 KGHSH, CDR2 LQKENI. V lost 6 bases and J 0 bases, leaving 14 bases between the germline ends. As DNA, the CDR3 is TGTGCCAGCTCGTCAACAGGGCCCGCTAACTATGGCTACACCTTC. It is translated as CASSSTGPANYGYTF.

This clone has a handful of counts. The rearrangement links TRBV2 to TRBJ1-2; 8 nucleotides line up with TRBD1. The V segment lost 4 bases and the J segment 6 bases; nucleotides outside the gene matches: 7. CDR3 size: 14 residues. Germline V gene lookup returns CDR1 SNHLY and CDR2 FYNNEI. Here the CDR3 reads CASSVDRDINGYTF. The CDR3 DNA sequence: TGTGCCAGCAGTGTGGACAGGGACATCAATGGCTACACCTTC.

The CDR3 nucleotides are TGCGCCAGCAGCTTGGGGCAGGGGGCGCAGGAAAAACTGTTTTTT. It is translated as CASSLGQGAQEKLFF. The chain employs TRBV5-1 and TRBJ1-4; 8 bases are a match to TRBD1. Germline values: CDR1 SGHRS, CDR2 YFSETQ. The V segment lost 0 bases and the J segment 8 bases; nucleotides outside the gene matches: 6. The CDR3 runs to 15 residues. The full variable domain, completed using reference TRBV5-1 and TRBJ1-4, is KAGVTQTPRYLIKTRGQQVTLSCSPISGHRSVSWYQQTPGQGLQFLFEYFSETQRNKGNFPGRFSGRQFSNSRSEMNVSTLELGDSALYLCASSLGQGAQEKLFFGSGTQLSVL.

This clone appeared once. The V and J genes are TRBV6-4 and TRBJ2-3; 11 bases line up with TRBD2. The V segment lost 4 bases and the J segment 3 bases; nucleotides outside the gene matches: 6. Looked up from germline, CDR1 is MRHNA and CDR2 is SNTAGT. The CDR3 consists of 16 residues. CDR3 coding DNA: TGTGCCAGCAGTGCCGGCCTAGCGGGAGGAACAGATACGCAGTATTTT. It yields the protein CASSAGLAGGTDTQYF.

V usage is TRBV2 and J usage is TRBJ2-2; 7 bases are shared with TRBD2. J was trimmed by 4 bases and V by 5 bases; bases with no gene match: 7. Germline V CDR1 and CDR2: SNHLY, FYNNEI. This CDR3 region has 15 residues. CDR3 in DNA: TGTGCCAGCAGTAGCCGCCCGGGGGGCACCGGGGAGCTGTTTTTT. It specifies CASSSRPGGTGELFF. The variable domain in full, with the rest retrieved from reference TRBV2 and TRBJ2-2, is EPEVTQTPSHQVTQMGQEVILRCVPISNHLYFYWYRQILGQKVEFLVSFYNNEISEKSEIFDDQFSVERPDGSNFTLKIRSTKLEDSAMYFCASSSRPGGTGELFFGEGSRLTVL.

The chain uses TRBV12-3 or TRBV12-4 and TRBJ2-7, with unresolved D. V lost 6 bases and J 6 bases, leaving 12 bases between the germline ends. CDR3 size: 12 residues. The CDR3 DNA reads as TGTGCCAGCAGCCCAAGACTGGGCGAGCAGTACTTC. Encoded protein: CASSPRLGEQYF.

The chain recombines TRBV6-1 with TRBJ2-5; D unclear. Trimming took 2 bases from V and 1 from J, leaving 5 bases between them. Germline assignment: CDR1 MNHNS and CDR2 SASEGT. The CDR3 runs 13 residues. CDR3 region: CASSEILQETQYF. Here the CDR3 DNA reads TGTGCCAGCAGTGAAATCCTCCAAGAGACCCAGTACTTC.

The chain joins TRBV5-1 to TRBJ1-2; D gene uncertain. Germline CDR1 is SGHRS and CDR2 is YFSETQ. The CDR3 is 13 amino acids. V was pared by 5 bases and J by 4 bases, with 12 bases between. The CDR3 sequence is CASSTREGYGYTF. CDR3 coding DNA: TGCGCCAGCAGTACCCGGGAGGGCTATGGCTACACCTTC.

The V call is TRBV12-3 or TRBV12-4, the J call TRBJ2-1; 7 nucleotides line up with TRBD2. The CDR3 sequence is 12 residues long. V was pared by 10 bases and J by 9 bases, with 9 bases of the junction left unmatched. The CDR3 region is CATGRGRGEQFF. The CDR3 DNA follows: TGTGCCACTGGGCGGGGGAGAGGTGAGCAGTTCTTC.

The chain joins TRBV9 to TRBJ2-1; 12 bases agree with TRBD2. Germline trimming cut 3 bases from V and 3 bases from J; bases unmatched to any gene: 7. CDR1 is SGDLS, CDR2 YYNGEE, per germline. This CDR3 spans 17 amino acids. CDR3 sequence reads: CASSASGTSGYYNEQFF. CDR3 bases: TGTGCCAGCAGCGCCTCCGGGACTAGCGGGTACTACAATGAGCAGTTCTTC.

The V and J genes are TRBV4-3 and TRBJ2-7, with TRBD1 matching over 9 bases. The CDR3 is 14 amino acids. Per germline, CDR1 LGHNA and CDR2 YSLEER. Germline trimming cut 4 bases from V and 3 bases from J; bases unmatched to any gene: 4. CDR3 DNA sequence: TGCGCCAGCAGCCCCGGGACAGGGAGCTACGAGCAGTACTTC. Translation gives CASSPGTGSYEQYF.